Listed below are T cell receptor beta chains from one sample, sequenced in a study of blood T cell repertoires in COVID-19. TCRdb's table, derived via immunoSEQ multiplex PCR, lists solely in-frame clones and lacks some. Among 120,000 or so clones listed, around four fifths were seen once. Material: peripheral blood. The receptors come from a man older than 75 with active or convalescent COVID-19. CDR3s include the opening cysteine and the closing phenylalanine or tryptophan. The D gene is left open where the match is weak. Size values are once, few and many counts, or a class for expanded clones, and some rows have none.

length: 13
J: TRBJ1-2
D: NA
size: NA
V: TRBV7-9
CDR3: CASSRGSFYGYTF
DNA: TGTGCCAGCAGCCGCGGGAGTTTTTATGGCTACACCTTC

length: 16
J: TRBJ2-7
D: NA
size: NA
V: TRBV7-2
CDR3: CASSLSSQGITYEQYF
DNA: TGTGCCAGCAGCTTAAGTTCGCAGGGGATTACCTACGAGCAGTACTTC

length: 16
J: TRBJ1-6
D: NA
size: NA
V: TRBV7-2
CDR3: CASSSPGGAGNSPLHF
DNA: TGTGCCAGCAGCTCCCCCGGCGGCGCGGGTAATTCACCCCTCCACTTT

length: 15
J: TRBJ2-7
D: TRBD1
size: NA
V: TRBV4-2
CDR3: CASSQARDSTYEQYF
DNA: TGTGCCAGCAGCCAGGCCCGGGACAGTACCTACGAGCAGTACTTC

length: 14
J: TRBJ1-3
D: NA
size: NA
V: TRBV6-5
CDR3: CASSLYQAGNTIYF
DNA: TGTGCCAGCAGCTTATACCAGGCTGGAAACACCATATATTTT

length: 12
J: TRBJ2-1
D: NA
size: NA
V: TRBV29-1
CDR3: CSVGPTYNEQFF
DNA: TGCAGCGTTGGTCCTACTTACAATGAGCAGTTCTTC

length: 12
J: TRBJ1-1
D: NA
size: NA
V: TRBV7-9
CDR3: CASSSGYAEAFF
DNA: TGTGCCAGCAGCTCAGGTTACGCTGAAGCTTTCTTT

length: 15
J: TRBJ2-6
D: NA
size: once
V: TRBV7-9
CDR3: CASSLQVSGANVLTF
DNA: TGTGCCAGCAGCTTACAGGTTTCCGGGGCCAACGTCCTGACTTTC

length: 13
J: TRBJ1-2
D: TRBD1
size: NA
V: TRBV19
CDR3: CASLATGELGYTF
DNA: TGTGCCAGTCTAGCTACAGGGGAACTTGGCTACACCTTC

length: 12
J: TRBJ2-7
D: NA
size: NA
V: TRBV19
CDR3: CASGIRGNEQYF
DNA: TGTGCCAGTGGTATAAGGGGCAACGAGCAGTACTTC

length: 12
J: TRBJ2-7
D: TRBD1
size: NA
V: TRBV11-1
CDR3: CASSLDRAEQYF
DNA: TGTGCCAGCAGCCTTGACAGGGCCGAGCAGTACTTC

length: 15
J: TRBJ1-1
D: NA
size: few
V: TRBV5-4
CDR3: CASSFGLQDSGGAFF
DNA: TGTGCCAGCAGCTTTGGCCTCCAGGACAGCGGGGGAGCTTTCTTT

length: 13
J: TRBJ2-7
D: NA
size: NA
V: TRBV10-3
CDR3: CAITDGEVYEQYF
DNA: TGTGCCATCACAGACGGGGAAGTCTACGAGCAGTACTTC

length: 15
J: TRBJ2-5
D: NA
size: NA
V: TRBV4-3
CDR3: CASSRVETGQETQYF
DNA: TGCGCCAGCAGCCGGGTCGAGACGGGTCAAGAGACCCAGTACTTC

length: 17
J: TRBJ2-5
D: TRBD2
size: NA
V: TRBV25-1
CDR3: CASSDWDPLAGEETQYF
DNA: TGTGCCAGCAGTGACTGGGACCCCTTAGCGGGGGAAGAGACCCAGTACTTC